The TCR beta chain under discussion was sequenced for a study of blood T cells in healthy people across ages (dated by TCRdb to the mid-2010s). Concerning the study at large: Template switching captured roughly one uniquely barcoded TCR beta cDNA molecule per two T cells in model experiments. Donors of different ages were randomly distributed across sequencing lanes to avoid experimental bias. Two additional independent replicas of 1 million unique cDNA reads from the same blood draw were analyzed for two donors (one aged 18 to 30 and one aged 80 or older). Four age groups were formed from the donors: young (average 16 years), middle-aged (just under 40), aged (approximately 60) and long-lived (around 82). Using deep sequencing normalized with unique cDNA molecular identifiers, the study measured how TCR beta repertoire diversity changes with age. What the authors observed across the whole study: Because donor CMV infection status was unknown, age-related changes in expanded clonotypes were potentially confounded. Observed TCR beta diversity per million T cells fell roughly linearly with age, and a significant reduction was already apparent by age around 40. Estimates of total diversity based on one million sequenced T cells were regarded as lower bounds and as underestimates. Compared with the aged group, the long-lived group had more naive CD4+ T cells, fewer expanded clones and increased TCR diversity, a pattern suggesting age selection. Because profiling used bulk unsorted PBMCs, naive and antigen-experienced compartments could not be compared conclusively. A strong correlation was found between observed TCR beta diversity and the percentage of naive T cells measured by flow cytometry.

The germline V gene provides CDR1 SGHRS and CDR2 YFSETQ. V drops 4 bases and J drops 3 bases, leaving 14 bases in between. From cysteine to phenylalanine, the CDR3 is 15 amino acids long. The only DNA kept is the CDR3, 45 bases in frame from the first base. Systemically healthy Caucasian individuals from Russia, 35 to 40 in total and aged roughly 6 to 100 years, were included as donors. Approximately 11 milliliters of peripheral blood were drawn from each donor into EDTA-treated Vacutainer tubes. Ficoll-Paque density-gradient centrifugation was used to isolate PBMCs, with at least 6 million per sample. Total RNA was extracted from PBMCs with Trizol reagent, with at least 5 micrograms obtained per sample. The percentages of naive CD45RAhigh/CD27high T cells were determined by flow cytometry on a PBMC aliquot from every donor. Note on this clonotype: No antigen is known for it. It has no much larger one-base neighbor in the sample; base qualities were not kept.

To prepare the library, 5' RACE was applied. Sequenced on an Illumina HiSeq 2500. A second PCR of 7 to 11 cycles was performed with a sample-barcoded 5' primer and a J-beta primer mix. A template-switch 5' adaptor carrying 12 random nucleotides introduced a unique molecular identifier onto each TCR beta cDNA molecule. Each sample yielded at least 2.5 million CDR3-containing paired-end reads. First-strand cDNA was synthesized from all RNA with the Mint cDNA synthesis kit, primed by a TRBC-specific oligonucleotide. All cDNA was treated with uracil-DNA glycosylase and then went through a first 18-cycle PCR with the universal primers M1SS and BC2_uni_R. In the authors' own workflow: For normalization, 1 million high-quality reads, each with a distinct molecular identifier, were randomly selected from each sample. Reads with shared molecular identifiers were discarded instead of being binned into consensus sequences. MiTCR, run with a Q25 quality threshold and the strictest error-elimination algorithm, handled CDR3 identification, clonotype clustering and error correction. A nonparametric unseen species model with Euler transformation was used to estimate lower-bound total TCR beta diversity. The raw public reads went through TCRdb reprocessing: fastp at Q25, MiXCR clone calling, in-frame beta chains kept. Rows are combined by CDR3 protein, so each entry shows the most common genes and DNA. TCRdb, not the authors, supplied the V and J calls. The sample table holds 1.2 million to 1.5 million distinct CDR3 sequences, of which roughly 59% were seen once. The ten largest clones represent 6.5% to 8.5% of the sample.

This clonotype originated in a man in his late teens or twenties in good health. The sequence is built from TRBV5-1 and TRBJ2-1; the D segment cannot be called with confidence. Sequenced: blood. The nucleotide sequence is TGCGCCAGCAGCCCCCTTCGTCTCTACTACAATGAGCAGTTCTTC. Its protein is CASSPLRLYYNEQFF.